A single sample gave rise to the 4 T cell receptor beta chains below, sequenced in a study of cytomegalovirus exposure and HLA in healthy donors. The study ran its PCR with 60 Vbeta and 13 Jbeta primers. This table comes from immunoSEQ multiplex PCR, and its TCRdb copy is limited to in-frame clones, with some not included. The sample has about 150,000 clones, about four fifths seen once. The sample was PBMCs. These receptors came from a man between 18 and 35 years old in good health and CMV-seronegative.

This clone was observed a few times. The chain recombines TRBV5-6 with TRBJ2-1, with 9 bases lining up with TRBD2. V lost 4 bases to trimming and J lost 0 bases; unmatched junction nucleotides: 8. The CDR3 extends over 17 amino acids. Germline loops: CDR1 SGHDT, CDR2 YYEEEE. For the CDR3, the DNA is TGTGCCAGCAGCCCGCGGGGGGGACTTAGCTCCTACAATGAGCAGTTCTTC. It codes for CASSPRGGLSSYNEQFF.

This sequence joins TRBV28 and TRBJ2-5; tentatively, D is TRBD1 (5 bases). V was shortened by 6 bases and J by 0 bases, with 20 bases between the two germline ends. The CDR3 runs to 17 residues. Germline V gene sequence: CDR1 MDHEN, CDR2 SYDVKM. CDR3: CASSPGRTRTNQETQYF. CDR3 nucleotides: TGTGCCAGCAGCCCGGGTAGGACAAGGACAAACCAAGAGACCCAGTACTTC.

The rearrangement links TRBV6-5 to TRBJ1-1; D unclear. Germline assignment: CDR1 MNHEY and CDR2 SVGAGI. The CDR3 runs to 15 residues. Trimming pared 2 bases from V and 6 bases from J, leaving 16 bases between. CDR3: CASSYASGARAEAFF. DNA for the CDR3: TGTGCCAGCAGTTACGCTTCGGGTGCCCGGGCTGAAGCTTTCTTT.

The CDR3 loop reads CASSQDGGEGYTF. The DNA for the CDR3 is TGCGCCAGCAGCCAGGACGGAGGGGAAGGCTACACCTTC. The chain is built from TRBV4-1 and TRBJ1-2, with D possibly matching TRBD1 (5 bases). The CDR3 is 13 amino acids. Germline assignment: CDR1 MGHRA and CDR2 YSYEKL. V lost 3 bases to trimming and J lost 8 bases, with 13 bases between them.